The TCR beta chain described here comes from a study of blood T cell repertoires in COVID-19. The overall study: From T cells, B-cell-depleted T cells, or PBMCs came the material, which was cDNA or gDNA.

Per the authors' pipeline: Amplifying reference gene primers gave estimates of nucleated cell counts. Here immunoSEQ multiplex PCR was the method, and the copy in TCRdb shows in-frame clones only, minus some. V, J and clone size are taken as reported in that table, and D and trimming were inferred from the DNA itself. The sample includes fewer than 350,000 clones, about nine tenths of them seen just once. Enrolled through a virtual design, the participants were between roughly 18 and 100 years of age and came from under 30 US areas. Participants had their cohort set by participant-reported clinical history. The sequence was collected from a woman in her thirties or forties with acute COVID-19. What was sequenced was PBMCs or T cells enriched from blood (not recorded which).

CDR3 nucleotide sequence: TGTGCCAGCAGGACCTCAGCCCGGGTAAACACTGAAGCTTTCTTT. Translation gives CASRTSARVNTEAFF. The chain joins TRBV6-5 to TRBJ1-1; D is undetermined. Trimming pared 6 bases from V and 2 bases from J, leaving 16 bases between. The CDR3 has 15 amino acids. Germline V gives CDR1 MNHEY, CDR2 SVGAGI.